A selection of T cell receptor beta chains follows, all from one sample in a study of blood T cell repertoires in COVID-19. The method was immunoSEQ multiplex PCR; TCRdb's version includes in-frame clones alone and lacks a portion of them. In the table there are 150,000 to 200,000 clones, roughly 83% of which are singletons. The specimen sequenced was PBMCs or T cells enriched from blood (not recorded which). The source is a woman aged 60-75 years who had recovered from COVID-19. Each CDR3 is given without its conserved first and last residue. D genes are given only for firm matches.

j_gene	v_gene	d_gene	CDR3aa
TRBJ2-1	TRBV7-9	NA	ASSLLAESSYNEQF
TRBJ1-6	TRBV28	NA	ASSLPNGSPGDSPLH
TRBJ2-7	TRBV2	NA	ASSERQDYEQY
TRBJ2-3	TRBV18	TRBD2	ASSPTSGRLTDTQY
TRBJ2-7	TRBV27	NA	ASSNRGARGYEQY
TRBJ1-4	TRBV3-1/TRBV3-2	NA	ASSQGEGLVLF
TRBJ2-5	TRBV2	NA	ASSETQETQY
TRBJ2-2	TRBV14	TRBD1	ASSRDRGTGELF
TRBJ2-5	TRBV5-1	NA	ASSSDTLGTQY
TRBJ1-5	TRBV28	TRBD1	ASSSGGPGNQPQH
TRBJ1-5	TRBV19	TRBD1	ASSFWDRGNQPQH
TRBJ2-3	TRBV5-1	TRBD1	ASSTGGSSTDTQY
TRBJ1-5	TRBV30	TRBD1	AWSVRDRDNQPQH
TRBJ2-1	TRBV12-5	NA	ASGLGVNEQF
TRBJ2-2	TRBV11-2	TRBD1	ASSLEDRATGELF
TRBJ2-3	TRBV20-1	NA	SASILVTDTQY
TRBJ1-2	TRBV5-1	NA	ASSFGSGELGYT
TRBJ1-1	TRBV7-2	NA	ASTATKNTEAF
TRBJ1-1	TRBV6-2/TRBV6-3	NA	ASSPQGGGTEAF
TRBJ2-7	TRBV5-1	TRBD2	ASSLGLAGASYEQY
TRBJ2-7	TRBV11-2	NA	ASRLIRTDLSSYEQY
TRBJ2-3	TRBV6-1	TRBD1	ASSEGGQRPI
TRBJ2-5	TRBV9	TRBD2	ASSGGAGQGETQY
TRBJ2-7	TRBV27	NA	ASSFQQGPYEQY
TRBJ1-5	TRBV6-5	NA	ASSPRGWGNQPQH
TRBJ1-2	TRBV3-1/TRBV3-2	NA	ASSQDMAGVNYGYT
TRBJ1-5	TRBV6-1	NA	ASSETPGGNQPQH
TRBJ2-5	TRBV4-2	TRBD2	ASSQTSGGQVETQY
TRBJ2-7	TRBV10-3	TRBD2	AISESTLAGDYEQY
TRBJ1-6	TRBV5-1	TRBD1	ASSFRTGPNSPLH
TRBJ1-2	TRBV3-1/TRBV3-2	NA	ASSQTSGVST
TRBJ2-6	TRBV24-1	TRBD2	ATSPSGMGSGANVLT
TRBJ2-5	TRBV7-2	NA	ASSSQRETQY
TRBJ2-6	TRBV28	NA	ASSFTQGIFYGANVLT
TRBJ1-4	TRBV28	TRBD1	ASSFTGGMDEKLF
TRBJ1-2	TRBV5-1	TRBD1	ASSSRQGSRSGYT
TRBJ1-4	TRBV5-6	NA	ASSLGQQNEKLF
TRBJ1-2	TRBV29-1	TRBD1	SATGQGSWGYT
TRBJ1-2	TRBV20-1	NA	SASRGGNYGYT
TRBJ1-3	TRBV7-2	NA	ASSSDWGENTIY
TRBJ2-7	TRBV27	NA	ASSLLPTSLRLYEQY
TRBJ2-6	TRBV5-4	NA	ASSLGQSGANVLT
TRBJ2-2	TRBV28	NA	ASTGRIEGGELF
TRBJ2-5	TRBV6-1	NA	ASSESGRGGETQY
TRBJ1-4	TRBV6-5	TRBD1	ASSPGTGYEKLF
TRBJ1-2	TRBV6-5	TRBD1	ASRQGAAVGYGYT
TRBJ1-2	TRBV4-1	TRBD1	ASSHETGVHYGYT
TRBJ1-5	TRBV19	NA	ASSNTGGNQPQH
TRBJ2-7	TRBV5-4	TRBD1	ASSPGTGSYEQY
TRBJ2-5	TRBV10-3	NA	AISKQGAETQY
TRBJ2-7	TRBV5-1	NA	ASSPAAGSYEQY
TRBJ2-1	TRBV4-1	TRBD1	ASSQDPGQGAYNEQF
TRBJ1-6	TRBV19	TRBD1	ASREGGRSPLH
TRBJ1-5	TRBV6-1	NA	ASSEGWHLNQPQH
TRBJ1-3	TRBV3-1/TRBV3-2	NA	ASSQAGVRGNTIY
TRBJ1-2	TRBV18	NA	ASSPLGAGVPDTYGYT